The TCR beta chain under discussion was sequenced for a study of T-cell memory formation after mild COVID-19. Findings of the study overall: Chiefly within CM and EM were the contracting CD4+ clones; CD8+ ones were within EMRA. Clones that contracted from day 15 to 85 had balanced CD4/CD8; later expanders were CD4+ biased.

J was trimmed by 4 bases and V by 10 bases; bases with no gene match: 4. Germline lookup yields CDR1 LNHDA and CDR2 SQIVND (reference sequence). The CDR3 runs to 13 residues. TCRdb reprocessed the 5' RACE reads via MiXCR and lists one record per CDR3 protein. The repertoire holds 300,000 to 400,000 distinct CDR3 sequences, with roughly an eighth as singletons. This clonotype was observed at least ten times. What it binds is not known. The sample comprised PBMCs or a T cell subset sorted from them (not recorded which). The rearrangement uses TRBV19 and TRBJ1-6, with 7 bases matching TRBD1. The clonotype was recovered from a man aged 18 to 29 who had mild COVID-19 (a few samples of this study predate the infection). Cell type and time point are not known. CDR3 bases: TGTGCCACCAGGACAGGTTATAATTCACCCCTCCACTTT. As protein: CATRTGYNSPLHF.